This T cell receptor beta chain was sequenced for a study of blood T cell repertoires in COVID-19 (TCRdb year 2020). For the wider study: Samples from collaborators originated in the United States, Italy and Spain and spanned both the acute and convalescent phases of COVID-19. The material from the prospective study consisted of cDNA or gDNA derived from T cells, B-cell-depleted T cells, or PBMCs. Subjects who had been exposed to COVID-19, were actively infected with it, or had recovered from it provided the deeply sampled blood TCRbeta repertoires that made up the dataset. A freely available public database, intended as a resource for researchers studying the immune response to SARS-CoV-2, is where the repertoires were released. The samples were drawn from the first 160 participants of the ongoing ImmuneRACE study and from about 1,200 subjects provided by 6 global collaborators. Sample metadata almost always included a de-identified subject ID, COVID-19 status, age in years and sex. Where available, HLA class I and class II types were taken from metadata supplied by the sample provider and were not determined by assay-based typing. General study outcomes and caveats: The quantity of clinical and demographic metadata differed by source and by participant and was supplied without curation.

The immunoSEQ Assay, a bias-controlled multiplex PCR, was used to amplify TCRbeta CDR3 regions from genomic DNA. The paper's processing steps were these. The number of nucleated cells in each sample was estimated by amplification of reference gene primers within the assay. To quantify the absolute abundance of each unique TCRbeta CDR3 rearrangement, sequence reads were collapsed and filtered. Productive Simpson clonality was computed per sample as the square root of Simpson's diversity index over productive rearrangements. This immuneACCESS table, as held by TCRdb, lists in-frame sequences with V and J called but not all clones. Of the missing ones, under half trace to an unresolved V gene in checked studies; the others have no known cause. For V, J and clone size, that table is used; D and trimming come from the DNA. The sample yields some 220,000 clones; about 83% were counted once. Of the sample, roughly 5.5% is held by the ten largest clones.

The germline V gene provides CDR1 MNHEY and CDR2 SVGAGI. The V end loses 3 bases and the J end loses 10 bases, and a stretch of 9 bases separates them. The CDR3 numbers 11 residues from cysteine through phenylalanine. Only the CDR3 portion is preserved as DNA: 33 bases, with reading frame beginning at the first base. Each collaborating institution followed its own protocols to collect whole blood in K2EDTA tubes. For TCRbeta analysis, collaborators shipped samples as frozen whole blood, isolated PBMCs, or DNA extracted from either of those sample types. This clone was detected only a few times. The antigen it recognizes is unknown. Base qualities are missing; no much larger clone stands one base away.

This receptor chain uses TRBV6-5 and TRBJ1-1, with the D gene too uncertain to name. This clonotype originated in a human donor in a cohort sampled during active COVID-19. The sequenced sample was peripheral blood. The nucleotides are TGTGCCAGCAGTTATCGTGGGCGAGCTTTCTTT. This encodes CASSYRGRAFF.